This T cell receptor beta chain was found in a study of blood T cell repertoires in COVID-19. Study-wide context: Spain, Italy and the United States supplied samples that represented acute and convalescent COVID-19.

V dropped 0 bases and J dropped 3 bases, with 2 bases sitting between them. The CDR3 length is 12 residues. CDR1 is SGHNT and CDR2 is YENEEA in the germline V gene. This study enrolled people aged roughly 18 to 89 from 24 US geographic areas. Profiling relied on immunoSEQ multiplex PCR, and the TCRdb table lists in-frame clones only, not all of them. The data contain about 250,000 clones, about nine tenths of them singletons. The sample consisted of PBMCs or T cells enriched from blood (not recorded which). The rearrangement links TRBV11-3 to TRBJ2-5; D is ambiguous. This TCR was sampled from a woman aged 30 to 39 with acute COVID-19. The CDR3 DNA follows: TGTGCCAGCAGCTTAGACGAAGAGACCCAGTACTTC. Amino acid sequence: CASSLDEETQYF.